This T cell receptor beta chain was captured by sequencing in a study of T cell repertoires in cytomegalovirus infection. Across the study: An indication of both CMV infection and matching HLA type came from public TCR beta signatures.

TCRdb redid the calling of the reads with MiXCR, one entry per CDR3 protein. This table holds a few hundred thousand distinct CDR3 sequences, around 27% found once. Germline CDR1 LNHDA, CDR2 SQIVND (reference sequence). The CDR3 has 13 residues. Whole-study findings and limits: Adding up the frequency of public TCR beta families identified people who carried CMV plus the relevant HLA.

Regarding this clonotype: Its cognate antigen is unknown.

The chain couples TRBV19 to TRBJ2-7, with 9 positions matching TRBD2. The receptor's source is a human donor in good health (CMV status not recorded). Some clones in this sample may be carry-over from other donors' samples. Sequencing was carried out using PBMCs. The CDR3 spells CASGSSPLYEQYF. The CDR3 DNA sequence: TGTGCTAGCGGGAGTTCCCCCCTCTACGAGCAGTACTTC.